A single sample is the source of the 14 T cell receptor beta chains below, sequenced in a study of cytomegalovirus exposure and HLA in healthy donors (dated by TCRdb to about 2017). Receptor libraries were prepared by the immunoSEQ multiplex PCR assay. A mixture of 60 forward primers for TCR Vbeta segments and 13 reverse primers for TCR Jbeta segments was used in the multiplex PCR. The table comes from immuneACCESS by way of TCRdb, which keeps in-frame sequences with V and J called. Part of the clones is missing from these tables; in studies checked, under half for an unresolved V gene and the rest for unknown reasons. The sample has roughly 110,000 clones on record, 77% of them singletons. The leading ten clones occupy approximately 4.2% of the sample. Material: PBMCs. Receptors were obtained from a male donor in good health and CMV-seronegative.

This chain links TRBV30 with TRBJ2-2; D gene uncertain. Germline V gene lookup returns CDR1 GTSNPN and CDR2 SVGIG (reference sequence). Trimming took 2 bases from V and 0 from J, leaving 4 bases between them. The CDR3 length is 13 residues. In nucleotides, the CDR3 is TGTGCCTGGAGTCCAGCGAACACCGGGGAGCTGTTTTTT. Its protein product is CAWSPANTGELFF.

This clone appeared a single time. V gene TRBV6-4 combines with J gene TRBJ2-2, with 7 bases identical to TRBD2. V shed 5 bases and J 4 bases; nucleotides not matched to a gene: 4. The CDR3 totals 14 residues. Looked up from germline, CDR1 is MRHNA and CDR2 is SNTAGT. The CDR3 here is CASSTSVGTGELFF. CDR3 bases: TGTGCCAGCAGTACTAGCGTAGGCACCGGGGAGCTGTTTTTT.

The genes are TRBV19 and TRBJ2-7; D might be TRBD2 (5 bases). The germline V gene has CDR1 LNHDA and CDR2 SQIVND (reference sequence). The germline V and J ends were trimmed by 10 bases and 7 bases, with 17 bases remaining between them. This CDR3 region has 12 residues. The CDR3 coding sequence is TGTGCCATAGATCCCATCGAGGGTGAGCAGTACTTC. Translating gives CAIDPIEGEQYF.

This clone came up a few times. The CDR3 coding sequence is TGTGCCAGCAGCCAAGATCCCCACATTACCTCTGGGGCCAACGTCCTGACTTTC. Translation: CASSQDPHITSGANVLTF. This chain links TRBV4-2 with TRBJ2-6; D is undetermined. With 0 bases removed from V and 0 bases from J, the gap between germline ends came to 12 bases. Germline values: CDR1 LGHNA, CDR2 YNFKEQ. The CDR3 consists of 18 residues.

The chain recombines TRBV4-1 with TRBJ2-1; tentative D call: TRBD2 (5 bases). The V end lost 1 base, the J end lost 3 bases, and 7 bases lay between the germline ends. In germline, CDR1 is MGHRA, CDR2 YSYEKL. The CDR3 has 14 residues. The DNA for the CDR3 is TGCGCCAGCAGCCAAGGAGGGAACTACAATGAGCAGTTCTTC. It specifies CASSQGGNYNEQFF.

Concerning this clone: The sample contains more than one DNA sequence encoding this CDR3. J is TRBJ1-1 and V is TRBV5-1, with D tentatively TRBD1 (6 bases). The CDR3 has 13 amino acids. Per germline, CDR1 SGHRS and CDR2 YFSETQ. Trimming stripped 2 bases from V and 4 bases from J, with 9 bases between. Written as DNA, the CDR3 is TGCGCCAGCAGCTTACAGGGTAGCACTGAAGCTTTCTTT. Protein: CASSLQGSTEAFF.

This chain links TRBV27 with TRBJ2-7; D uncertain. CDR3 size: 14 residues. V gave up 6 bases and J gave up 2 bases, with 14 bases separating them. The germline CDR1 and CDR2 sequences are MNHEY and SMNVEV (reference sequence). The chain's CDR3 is CASSIQQKPYEQYF. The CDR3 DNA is TGTGCCAGCAGCATCCAACAGAAACCCTACGAGCAGTACTTC.

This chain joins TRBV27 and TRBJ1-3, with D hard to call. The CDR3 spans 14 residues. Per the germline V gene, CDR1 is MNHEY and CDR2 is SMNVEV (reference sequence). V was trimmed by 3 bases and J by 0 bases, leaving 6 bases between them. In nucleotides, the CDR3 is TGTGCCAGCAGTTTCTCCAGCTCTGGAAACACCATATATTTT. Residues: CASSFSSSGNTIYF.

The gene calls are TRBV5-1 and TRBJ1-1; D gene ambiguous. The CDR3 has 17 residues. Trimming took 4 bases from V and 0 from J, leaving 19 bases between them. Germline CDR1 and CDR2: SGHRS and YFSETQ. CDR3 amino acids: CASSPGGYATLNTEAFF. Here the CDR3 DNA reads TGCGCCAGCAGCCCCGGCGGCTATGCCACCCTGAACACTGAAGCTTTCTTT.

The CDR3 coding sequence is TGTGCCAGTAGTATACAGCGATATGAGCAGTTCTTC. It specifies CASSIQRYEQFF. The J gene is TRBJ2-1, the V gene TRBV19; D not certain. Trimming took 2 bases from V and 8 from J, leaving 7 bases between them. This CDR3 is built from 12 residues. Germline CDR1 LNHDA, CDR2 SQIVND (reference sequence).

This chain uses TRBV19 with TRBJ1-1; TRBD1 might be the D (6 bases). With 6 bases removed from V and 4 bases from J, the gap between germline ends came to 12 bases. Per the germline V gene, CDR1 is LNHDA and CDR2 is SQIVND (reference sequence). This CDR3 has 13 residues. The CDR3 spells CASRGRGGTEAFF. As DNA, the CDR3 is TGTGCCAGTAGGGGCAGGGGTGGCACTGAAGCTTTCTTT.

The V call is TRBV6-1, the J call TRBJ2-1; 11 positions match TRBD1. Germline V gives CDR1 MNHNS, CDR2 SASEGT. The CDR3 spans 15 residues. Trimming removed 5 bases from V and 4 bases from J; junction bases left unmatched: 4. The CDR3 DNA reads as TGTGCCAGCAGTCCCGGGACAGGGGGATACAATGAGCAGTTCTTC. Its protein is CASSPGTGGYNEQFF.

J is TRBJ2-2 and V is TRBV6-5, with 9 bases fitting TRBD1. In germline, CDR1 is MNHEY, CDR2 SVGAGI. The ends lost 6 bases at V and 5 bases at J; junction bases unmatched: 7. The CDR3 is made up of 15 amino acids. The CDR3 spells CASRVDRGVTGELFF. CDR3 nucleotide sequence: TGTGCCAGCAGGGTTGACAGGGGGGTGACCGGGGAGCTGTTTTTT.

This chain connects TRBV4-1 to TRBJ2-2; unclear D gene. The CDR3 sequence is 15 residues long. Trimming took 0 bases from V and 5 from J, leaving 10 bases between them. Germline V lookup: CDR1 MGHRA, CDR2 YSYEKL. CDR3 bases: TGCGCCAGCAGCCAAGATTTACGACAAACCGGGGAGCTGTTTTTT. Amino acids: CASSQDLRQTGELFF.